This T cell receptor (beta chain) derives from a study of cytomegalovirus exposure and HLA in healthy donors. The CDR3 extends over 14 amino acids. Between the trimmed V and J ends, which lost 5 bases and 4 bases, there was a span of 13 bases. Per germline, CDR1 SGHTA and CDR2 FQGNSA. PCR amplification relied on 60 Vbeta primers (plus 13 Jbeta primers). The table came from immunoSEQ multiplex PCR; TCRdb's copy has only in-frame clones and leaves some out. The sample consists of tens of thousands of clones, over 75% of them appearing once. The chain uses TRBV7-2 and TRBJ2-3, with D possibly matching TRBD1 (6 bases). This TCR was recovered from a female donor in good health and CMV-seronegative. Sequenced sample: PBMCs. This CDR3 reads CASSIRGGPDTQYF. CDR3 nucleotide sequence: TGTGCCAGCAGCATCAGGGGCGGCCCAGATACGCAGTATTTT.